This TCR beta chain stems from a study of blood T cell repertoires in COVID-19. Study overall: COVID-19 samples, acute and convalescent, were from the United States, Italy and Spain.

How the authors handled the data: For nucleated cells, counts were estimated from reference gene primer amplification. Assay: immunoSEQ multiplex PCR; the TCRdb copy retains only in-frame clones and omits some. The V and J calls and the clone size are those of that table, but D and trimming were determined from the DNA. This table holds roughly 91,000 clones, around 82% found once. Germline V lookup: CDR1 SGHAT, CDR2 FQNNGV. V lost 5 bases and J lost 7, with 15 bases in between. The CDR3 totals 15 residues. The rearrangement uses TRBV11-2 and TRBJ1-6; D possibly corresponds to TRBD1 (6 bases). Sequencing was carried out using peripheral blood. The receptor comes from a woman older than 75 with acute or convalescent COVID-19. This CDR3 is CASSPNPGVNSPLHF. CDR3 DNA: TGTGCCAGCAGCCCTAATCCAGGGGTCAATTCACCCCTCCACTTT.